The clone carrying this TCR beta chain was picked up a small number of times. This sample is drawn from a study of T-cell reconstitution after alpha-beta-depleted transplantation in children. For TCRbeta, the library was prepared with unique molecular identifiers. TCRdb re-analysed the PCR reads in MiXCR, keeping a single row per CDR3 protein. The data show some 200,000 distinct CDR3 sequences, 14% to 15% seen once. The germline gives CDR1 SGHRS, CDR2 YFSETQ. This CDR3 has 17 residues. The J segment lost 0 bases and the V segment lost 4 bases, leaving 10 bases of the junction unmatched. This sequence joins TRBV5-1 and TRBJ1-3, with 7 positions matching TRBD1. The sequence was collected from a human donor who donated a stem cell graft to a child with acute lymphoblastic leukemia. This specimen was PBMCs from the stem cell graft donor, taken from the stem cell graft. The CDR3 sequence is CASSVSSGTASGNTIYF. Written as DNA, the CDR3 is TGCGCCAGCAGCGTATCATCGGGGACAGCCTCTGGAAACACCATATATTTT.